This T cell receptor (beta chain) was observed in a study of blood T cell repertoires in COVID-19. Study context: Some COVID-19 samples were acute and others convalescent; all came from the United States, Italy and Spain. From T cells, B-cell-depleted T cells, or PBMCs came the material, which was cDNA or gDNA.

V was clipped by 2 bases and J by 8 bases; unmatched bases: 10. Germline V gene sequence: CDR1 SGHTA, CDR2 FQGNSA. This CDR3 spans 15 amino acids. Study processing details: From reference gene primer amplification, estimates of nucleated cell counts were derived. The assay was immunoSEQ multiplex PCR, and TCRdb's table has in-frame clones only and misses some. V and J calls and clone size follow that table, whereas D and trimming were derived from the DNA. The table shows under 80,000 clones, with approximately 86% occurring only once. The specimen sequenced was peripheral blood. This clonotype was sampled from a human donor in a cohort sampled during active COVID-19. The chain uses TRBV7-2 and TRBJ1-2; 8 bases line up with TRBD1. DNA of the CDR3: TGTGCCAGCAGCTTACCCTCTACAGGGGGTTGGGGCTACACCTTC. Protein: CASSLPSTGGWGYTF.